The source of this TCR beta chain is a study of T-cell memory formation after mild COVID-19. Study-level results: CD4+ bias marked clones expanding day 15 to 37, unlike balanced contracting clones.

TCRdb used MiXCR to reprocess the 5' RACE reads, holding one entry per CDR3 protein. The sample shows around 500,000 distinct CDR3 sequences, 15% to 20% of them seen only once. V was cut by 4 bases and J by 7 bases, with 13 bases left in between. The CDR3 is 13 amino acids. The V gene's germline CDR1 is MNHEY and CDR2 SVGAGI. On this clonotype itself: The antigen is unknown.

Sequencing was done on a sample of PBMCs or a T cell subset sorted from them (not recorded which). This chain links TRBV6-5 with TRBJ1-1; D might be TRBD1 (5 bases). The clonotype comes from an adult woman who had mild COVID-19 (a few samples of this study predate the infection). Cell type and time point are not known. The CDR3 bases are TGTGCCAGCAGTTTGACCGGGACCCATGAAGCTTTCTTT. Translating gives CASSLTGTHEAFF.